Below, one T cell receptor beta chain is given with its context. Its antigen remains unidentified. Assay: immunoSEQ multiplex PCR; the TCRdb copy retains only in-frame clones and omits some. The top ten clones hold approximately 8.2% of a sample with about 30,000 clones, 80% to 90% of them seen once. The time point denotes: peripheral blood 6 weeks after treatment start. This sample was taken from a study of PD-L1 blockade in urothelial cancer. The wider study: Patients went on atezolizumab at some point between 2013 and 2015, receiving 1,200 mg intravenously every 3 weeks. The researchers analyzed blood 3 weeks (second dose) and 6 weeks after treatment start.

Overall study findings and caveats: At the 3-week point, tumor-associated blood clones expanded more in durable-benefit patients.

From germline, CDR1 is SGHNT and CDR2 YENEEA. The CDR3 length is 17 residues. The V and J ends lost 1 base and 7 bases, in that order; junction bases with no gene match: 11. This sequence joins TRBV11-3 and TRBJ2-1, with 9 bases matching TRBD2. The origin of this receptor is a man of 80 years or more with urothelial cancer. The sample in question was PBMCs, obtained around atezolizumab (anti-PD-L1) treatment. CDR3 coding DNA: TGTGCCAGCAGCTTAGCCCGCGGGCTAGCGGGATCAAATGAGCAGTTCTTC. It yields the protein CASSLARGLAGSNEQFF.